These 30 T cell receptor beta chains originate from one sample sequenced in a study of OX40 agonist ivuxolimab in advanced cancers. This table comes from immunoSEQ multiplex PCR, and its TCRdb copy is limited to in-frame clones, with some not included. Seen here are about 54,000 clones, 70% to 90% observed once, and the top ten hold roughly 1.2%. The input for sequencing was CD4+ or CD8+ T cells sorted from blood, taken in a trial of the OX40 agonist ivuxolimab. The origin of the receptors is an adult with an advanced solid tumor such as melanoma, head and neck, liver or kidney cancer.

This rearrangement joins TRBV5-8 to TRBJ1-5; 11 bases line up with TRBD1. Germline CDR1 reads SGHTS; CDR2 reads YDEGEE. J was trimmed by 2 bases and V by 4 bases; bases with no gene match: 11. The CDR3 loop spans 18 amino acids. Written as DNA, the CDR3 is TGTGCCAGCAGCACGCGAGGACAGGGGGCATCGGGCAATCAGCCCCAGCATTTT. Residues: CASSTRGQGASGNQPQHF.

This chain uses TRBV27 with TRBJ1-1; D might be TRBD1 (6 bases). Trimming pared 6 bases from V and 0 bases from J, leaving 14 bases between. The V gene's germline CDR1 is MNHEY and CDR2 SMNVEV (reference sequence). This CDR3 spans 15 amino acids. The CDR3 loop reads CASSLLGQMNTEAFF. The CDR3 DNA is TGTGCCAGCAGCCTCTTAGGACAGATGAACACTGAAGCTTTCTTT.

V gene TRBV10-1 combines with J gene TRBJ2-1, with 11 bases fitting TRBD2. This CDR3 comprises 17 residues. Germline assignment: CDR1 WNHNN and CDR2 SYGVQD (reference sequence). Trimming cost V 6 bases and J 6 bases; bases outside gene matches: 13. In DNA form, the CDR3 reads TGCGCCAGCAGCCGAGTCGGCCTAGCGGGAGGATCCAATGAGCAGTTCTTC. Translated, it gives CASSRVGLAGGSNEQFF.

The chain is built from TRBV6-1 and TRBJ1-1, with D possibly being TRBD1 (5 bases). The CDR3 is 13 amino acids. Germline assignment: CDR1 MNHNS and CDR2 SASEGT. Trimming took 11 bases from V and 0 from J, leaving 13 bases between them. The CDR3 nucleotides read TGTGCCGCCACCCGGGGGGTGAACACTGAAGCTTTCTTT. This encodes CAATRGVNTEAFF.

CDR3 in amino acids: CASSSWDSSIEKLFF. In DNA, the CDR3 is TGTGCCAGCAGCTCTTGGGACAGTAGTATCGAAAAACTGTTTTTT. The chain combines TRBV5-5 with TRBJ1-4; 7 nucleotides align to TRBD1. V trimming: 3 bases; J trimming: 8 bases; junction bases outside the gene matches: 10. The germline V gene has CDR1 SGHKS and CDR2 YYEKEE (reference sequence). This CDR3 region has 15 residues.

This clone appeared a single time. The chain uses TRBV29-1 and TRBJ1-3; no firm D call. From germline, CDR1 is SQVTM and CDR2 ANQGSEA. The CDR3 contains 11 residues. The V gene lost 6 bases and the J gene lost 4 bases, with 7 bases spanning the gap. The CDR3 here is CSVDSGNTIYF. The CDR3 DNA sequence: TGCAGCGTGGATAGCGGAAACACCATATATTTT.

The V call is TRBV14, the J call TRBJ2-5, with 9 bases matching TRBD2. This CDR3 has 16 amino acids. Germline lookup yields CDR1 SGHDN and CDR2 FVKESK. Losses at the gene ends were 0 bases for V and 5 bases for J; bases not matched to a gene: 7. DNA for the CDR3: TGTGCCAGCAGCCAAGATGCATGGCGGGAGGGGGAGACCCAGTACTTC. This sequence encodes CASSQDAWREGETQYF. Full variable domain (remainder filled in from reference TRBV14 and TRBJ2-5): EAGVTQFPSHSVIEKGQTVTLRCDPISGHDNLYWYRRVMGKEIKFLLHFVKESKQDESGMPNNRFLAERTGGTYSTLKVQPAELEDSGVYFCASSQDAWREGETQYFGPGTRLLVL.

The chain joins TRBV6-1 to TRBJ2-7, with D hard to call. V dropped 9 bases and J dropped 0 bases, with 9 bases sitting between them. The CDR3 totals 12 residues. Germline loops: CDR1 MNHNS, CDR2 SASEGT. The CDR3 loop is CASTESSYEQYF. The CDR3 nucleotides are TGTGCCAGTACGGAGAGCTCCTACGAGCAGTACTTC.

The gene calls are TRBV25-1 and TRBJ2-3, with D perhaps matching TRBD2 (5 bases). The length of the CDR3 is 13 residues. The V and J ends lost 7 bases and 3 bases respectively, with 11 bases between them. The germline CDR1 and CDR2 sequences are MGHDK and SYGVNS. The CDR3 sequence: CASKLRETDTQYF. CDR3 sequence (DNA): TGTGCCAGCAAGTTGAGGGAGACAGATACGCAGTATTTT.

For the CDR3, the DNA is TGTGCCAGCAGCTTAGGGCTAGACAGGGCGTGGTTCTTC. It is translated as CASSLGLDRAWFF. The chain recombines TRBV11-2 with TRBJ2-1, with 7 positions matching TRBD1. This CDR3 contains 13 residues. Germline V gives CDR1 SGHAT, CDR2 FQNNGV. With V trimmed by 1 base and J by 15 bases, 9 bases remained unmatched.

This clone is a singleton in its sample. The J gene is TRBJ1-5, the V gene TRBV28; D call uncertain. This CDR3 contains 12 residues. The germline V gene has CDR1 MDHEN and CDR2 SYDVKM. Trimming took off 4 bases at V and 4 bases at J, with 5 bases between the two ends. The CDR3 DNA sequence: TGTGCCAGCAGTTCCCCGAATCAGCCCCAGCATTTT. Translated: CASSSPNQPQHF. Full variable domain (rest looked up from reference TRBV28 and TRBJ1-5): DVKVTQSSRYLVKRTGEKVFLECVQDMDHENMFWYRQDPGLGLRLIYFSYDVKMKEKGDIPEGYSVSREKKERFSLILESASTNQTSMYLCASSSPNQPQHFGDGTRLSIL.

V is TRBV19 and J is TRBJ1-1, with D perhaps TRBD1 (5 bases). Germline values: CDR1 LNHDA, CDR2 SQIVND (reference sequence). The CDR3 is 14 amino acids. V was pared by 7 bases and J by 3 bases, with 15 bases between. The CDR3 nucleotides read TGTGCCAGTAATCCGACAGCTTCTTACACTGAAGCTTTCTTT. Protein sequence: CASNPTASYTEAFF.

The V and J genes are TRBV4-2 and TRBJ1-1, with D tentatively TRBD1 (6 bases). Germline V gives CDR1 LGHNA, CDR2 YNFKEQ. V was cut by 7 bases and J by 5 bases, with 14 bases left in between. This CDR3 has 13 amino acids. DNA for the CDR3: TGTGCCAGCACCTCCTTAGGGGGAACTGAAGCTTTCTTT. Residues: CASTSLGGTEAFF.

The rearrangement joins TRBV10-3 to TRBJ2-1, with 7 bases that match TRBD2. This CDR3 has 17 residues. Per germline, CDR1 ENHRY and CDR2 SYGVKD. The V gene end was trimmed by 4 bases and the J gene end by 3 bases; junction bases not matched to a gene: 12. CDR3 residues: CAISGAREGLVYNEQFF. Written as DNA, the CDR3 is TGTGCCATCAGTGGGGCTAGGGAGGGACTGGTCTACAATGAGCAGTTCTTC.

V is TRBV5-6 and J is TRBJ2-6; TRBD2 might be the D (6 bases). This CDR3 has 16 amino acids. V lost 3 bases to trimming and J lost 4 bases, with 14 bases between them. Per germline, CDR1 SGHDT and CDR2 YYEEEE. CDR3 amino acids: CASSSGTGDGANVLTF. CDR3 in DNA: TGTGCCAGCAGCTCTGGGACGGGGGACGGGGCCAACGTCCTGACTTTC.

The rearrangement links TRBV5-1 to TRBJ1-6, with D maybe TRBD1 (5 bases). Germline V lookup: CDR1 SGHRS, CDR2 YFSETQ. V was cut by 4 bases and J by 10 bases, with 12 bases left in between. This CDR3 is 13 amino acids long. The CDR3 sequence: CASSAGQGSPLHF. Here the CDR3 DNA reads TGCGCCAGCAGCGCCGGGCAGGGATCACCCCTCCACTTT.

The genes are TRBV30 and TRBJ2-5; D ambiguous. Germline V gene sequence: CDR1 GTSNPN, CDR2 SVGIG (reference sequence). Trimming stripped 0 bases from V and 5 bases from J, with 13 bases between. CDR3 length: 14 residues. CDR3 sequence reads: CAWSVLGPLETQYF. The CDR3 DNA reads as TGTGCCTGGAGTGTACTGGGCCCCCTGGAGACCCAGTACTTC. The whole variable domain, remainder taken from reference TRBV30 and TRBJ2-5, is SQTIHQWPATLVQPVGSPLSLECTVEGTSNPNLYWYRQAAGRGLQLLFYSVGIGQISSEVPQNLSASRPQDRQFILSSKKLLLSDSGFYLCAWSVLGPLETQYFGPGTRLLVL.

The V gene is TRBV28, the J gene TRBJ2-1; 8 nucleotides align to TRBD2. The CDR3 contains 15 residues. After removal of 7 bases from V and 2 bases from J, the junction contained 7 bases not matched to a gene. CDR1 and CDR2 (germline): MDHEN, SYDVKM. The CDR3 reads CASTRSGTPYNEQFF. CDR3 DNA: TGTGCCAGCACCCGTAGCGGGACTCCCTACAATGAGCAGTTCTTC.

Within the sample, this clone is medium-sized. This sequence joins TRBV28 and TRBJ2-7; 8 nucleotides agree with TRBD2. Germline CDR1 and CDR2: MDHEN and SYDVKM. The ends lost 4 bases at V and 2 bases at J; junction bases unmatched: 10. The length of the CDR3 is 16 residues. CDR3 loop: CASSSPGGGRTYEQYF. CDR3 sequence (DNA): TGTGCCAGCAGTTCCCCCGGGGGGGGACGAACCTACGAGCAGTACTTC.

The rearrangement links TRBV7-2 to TRBJ2-1, with 9 bases that match TRBD1. The CDR3 loop spans 15 amino acids. Germline CDR1 reads SGHTA; CDR2 reads FQGNSA. Losses at the gene ends were 2 bases for V and 5 bases for J; bases not matched to a gene: 4. CDR3 loop: CASSLQQGANNEQFF. CDR3 coding DNA: TGTGCCAGCAGCTTACAACAGGGGGCGAACAATGAGCAGTTCTTC. Variable domain in full (rest from reference TRBV7-2 and TRBJ2-1): GAGVSQSPSNKVTEKGKDVELRCDPISGHTALYWYRQSLGQGLEFLIYFQGNSAPDKSGLPSDRFSAERTGGSVSTLTIQRTQQEDSAVYLCASSLQQGANNEQFFGPGTRLTVL.

This chain uses TRBV28 with TRBJ1-2, with D tentatively TRBD1 (6 bases). Looked up from germline, CDR1 is MDHEN and CDR2 is SYDVKM. Trimming took 2 bases from V and 6 from J, leaving 7 bases between them. The CDR3 consists of 12 residues. In DNA form, the CDR3 reads TGTGCCAGCAGTTTACCAGGGGATGGCTACACCTTC. Residues: CASSLPGDGYTF.

The J gene is TRBJ2-1, the V gene TRBV5-1, with 10 bases that match TRBD2. The V and J ends lost 0 bases and 3 bases, in that order; junction bases with no gene match: 6. The germline CDR1 and CDR2 sequences are SGHRS and YFSETQ. The CDR3 runs to 17 residues. The CDR3: CASSLGYGTSDYNEQFF. For the CDR3, the DNA is TGCGCCAGCAGCTTGGGCTACGGGACTAGCGACTACAATGAGCAGTTCTTC. The full variable domain, rest sourced from reference TRBV5-1 and TRBJ2-1, is KAGVTQTPRYLIKTRGQQVTLSCSPISGHRSVSWYQQTPGQGLQFLFEYFSETQRNKGNFPGRFSGRQFSNSRSEMNVSTLELGDSALYLCASSLGYGTSDYNEQFFGPGTRLTVL.

The chain links TRBV7-2 to TRBJ1-3; tentatively, D is TRBD1 (5 bases). The CDR3 sequence is 16 residues long. Trimming stripped 1 base from V and 3 bases from J, with 13 bases between. The germline gives CDR1 SGHTA, CDR2 FQGNSA. The CDR3 sequence: CASSLGGGSGGNTIYF. The CDR3 DNA sequence: TGTGCCAGCAGCTTAGGGGGGGGATCCGGTGGAAACACCATATATTTT. Combining the CDR3 with reference TRBV7-2 and TRBJ1-3 gives the whole variable domain GAGVSQSPSNKVTEKGKDVELRCDPISGHTALYWYRQSLGQGLEFLIYFQGNSAPDKSGLPSDRFSAERTGGSVSTLTIQRTQQEDSAVYLCASSLGGGSGGNTIYFGEGSWLTVV.

The gene calls are TRBV10-3 and TRBJ2-5, with a tentative D call TRBD1 (5 bases). Trimming removed 8 bases from V and 3 bases from J, with 13 bases in between. This CDR3 has 13 amino acids. Looked up from germline, CDR1 is ENHRY and CDR2 is SYGVKD. This CDR3 is CAIQRTPEETQYF. The CDR3 bases are TGTGCCATCCAACGGACACCCGAAGAGACCCAGTACTTC.

J is TRBJ1-1 and V is TRBV5-1; the match to TRBD1 covers 9 bases. Germline V CDR1 and CDR2: SGHRS, YFSETQ. V dropped 3 bases and J dropped 7; count of bases not matched to a gene: 10. The CDR3 extends over 15 amino acids. The CDR3, as DNA: TGCGCCAGCAGCTCTGAGGGACAGGGTCAGGATGAAGCTTTCTTT. This gives the protein CASSSEGQGQDEAFF.

In DNA, the CDR3 is TGTGCCAGCAGTTTATCGGGGGGAAACTACAATGAGCAGTTCTTC. This encodes CASSLSGGNYNEQFF. The chain is built from TRBV27 and TRBJ2-1, with D perhaps TRBD2 (6 bases). This CDR3 has 15 residues. The V end was cut by 0 bases, the J end by 3 bases, with 9 bases between. CDR1 and CDR2 from the germline V gene are MNHEY and SMNVEV (reference sequence).

This chain connects TRBV27 to TRBJ2-2; D may be TRBD1 or TRBD2 (5 bases each). The CDR3 is made up of 16 amino acids. Deletions cut 3 bases from V and 6 bases from J, with 17 bases between. Germline CDR1 MNHEY, CDR2 SMNVEV (reference sequence). The CDR3 DNA reads TGTGCCAGCAGTTTTTTGGGACCCTGGGCGGCCGGGGAGCTGTTTTTT. Translated: CASSFLGPWAAGELFF.

J is TRBJ2-1 and V is TRBV18; no reliable D call. The V end lost 4 bases, the J end lost 0 bases, and 7 bases lay between the germline ends. The CDR3 runs 14 residues. The germline V gene encodes CDR1 KGHSH and CDR2 LQKENI. The CDR3 loop is CASSRENSYNEQFF. CDR3 bases: TGTGCCAGCTCACGCGAAAACTCCTACAATGAGCAGTTCTTC.

V usage is TRBV28 and J usage is TRBJ2-1; 7 positions match TRBD2. CDR3 length: 12 residues. Germline V lookup: CDR1 MDHEN, CDR2 SYDVKM. With 2 bases clipped from V and 15 bases from J, the junction kept 7 bases outside the gene matches. Written as DNA, the CDR3 is TGTGCCAGCAGTTTACGGAGCGGGAATCCGTTCTTC. Protein product: CASSLRSGNPFF.

The J gene is TRBJ1-5, the V gene TRBV11-2; the D is unclear. CDR3 length: 13 residues. Trimming stripped 1 base from V and 11 bases from J, with 12 bases between. Per the germline V gene, CDR1 is SGHAT and CDR2 is FQNNGV. For the CDR3, the DNA is TGTGCCAGCAGCTTAGGGGCAGCCGGAGCCCAGCATTTT. As protein: CASSLGAAGAQHF. Combining the CDR3 with reference TRBV11-2 and TRBJ1-5 gives the whole variable domain EAGVAQSPRYKIIEKRQSVAFWCNPISGHATLYWYQQILGQGPKLLIQFQNNGVVDDSQLPKDRFSAERLKGVDSTLKIQPAKLEDSAVYLCASSLGAAGAQHFGDGTRLSIL.